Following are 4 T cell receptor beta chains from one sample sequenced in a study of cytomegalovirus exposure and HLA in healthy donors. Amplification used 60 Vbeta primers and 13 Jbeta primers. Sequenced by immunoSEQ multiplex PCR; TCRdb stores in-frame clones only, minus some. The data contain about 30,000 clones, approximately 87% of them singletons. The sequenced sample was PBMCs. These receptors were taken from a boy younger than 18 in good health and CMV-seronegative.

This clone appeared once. For the CDR3, the DNA is TGTGCCAGCACCCCCGTGGGCAGGGGGTATGATGGCTACACCTTC. Translated: CASTPVGRGYDGYTF. This sequence joins TRBV28 and TRBJ1-2; 7 bases agree with TRBD1. There are 15 residues in the CDR3. CDR1 and CDR2 from the germline V gene are MDHEN and SYDVKM. V trimming: 7 bases; J trimming: 6 bases; junction bases outside the gene matches: 14.

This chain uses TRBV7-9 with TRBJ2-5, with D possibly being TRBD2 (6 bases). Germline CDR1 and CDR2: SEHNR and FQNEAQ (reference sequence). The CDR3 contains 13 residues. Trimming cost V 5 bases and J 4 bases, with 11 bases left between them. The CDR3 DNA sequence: TGTGCCAGCAGCCTGCGGGGTCCAGAGACCCAGTACTTC. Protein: CASSLRGPETQYF.

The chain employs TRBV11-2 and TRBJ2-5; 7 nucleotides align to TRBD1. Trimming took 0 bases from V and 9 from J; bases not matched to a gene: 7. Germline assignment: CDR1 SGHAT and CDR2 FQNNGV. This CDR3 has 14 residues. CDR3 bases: TGTGCCAGCAGCTTAGATCCACAGGGGCCCCCCCAGTACTTC. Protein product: CASSLDPQGPPQYF.

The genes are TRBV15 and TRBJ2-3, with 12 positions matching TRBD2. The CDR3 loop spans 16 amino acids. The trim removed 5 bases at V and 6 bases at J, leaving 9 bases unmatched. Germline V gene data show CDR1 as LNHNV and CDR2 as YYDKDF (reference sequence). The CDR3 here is CATSASGGDFVDTQYF. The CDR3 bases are TGTGCCACCAGCGCTAGCGGGGGGGACTTCGTGGATACGCAGTATTTT. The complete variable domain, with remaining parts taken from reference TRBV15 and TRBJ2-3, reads DAMVIQNPRYQVTQFGKPVTLSCSQTLNHNVMYWYQQKSSQAPKLLFHYYDKDFNNEADTPDNFQSRRPNTSFCFLDIRSPGLGDTAMYLCATSASGGDFVDTQYFGPGTRLTVL.